A single sample is the source of the 11 T cell receptor beta chains below, sequenced in a study of cytomegalovirus exposure and HLA in healthy donors. Primers for the PCR totalled 60 Vbeta and 13 Jbeta. Sequenced by immunoSEQ multiplex PCR; TCRdb stores in-frame clones only, minus some. Among some 140,000 clones listed, roughly 85% were seen once. Sequencing was carried out using PBMCs. All receptors come from a woman in her twenties or thirties in good health and CMV-seropositive.

The gene calls are TRBV19 and TRBJ2-7, with D possibly TRBD2 on 6 matching bases. Trimming stripped 8 bases from V and 6 bases from J, with 26 bases between. The germline gives CDR1 LNHDA, CDR2 SQIVND (reference sequence). This CDR3 contains 16 residues. For the CDR3, the DNA is TGTGCCAGTTCGTTGATGAGCGCATCGGCGCGGGGCGAGCAGTACTTC. This codes for CASSLMSASARGEQYF.

The rearrangement links TRBV5-1 to TRBJ2-1, with 7 positions matching TRBD2. V was pared by 2 bases and J by 9 bases, with 26 bases of the junction left unmatched. The CDR3 length is 20 residues. Germline V CDR1 and CDR2: SGHRS, YFSETQ. For the CDR3, the DNA is TGCGCCAGCAGCTTAGGCATTGGCAACCTGGTGGTAGCGGGTGGTAGTGAGCAGTTCTTC. Translating gives CASSLGIGNLVVAGGSEQFF.

This clone has only one observation. V and J are TRBV27 and TRBJ2-7; 8 nucleotides line up with TRBD1. The CDR3 sequence is 13 residues long. The ends lost 5 bases at V and 2 bases at J; junction bases unmatched: 2. Germline CDR1 is MNHEY and CDR2 is SMNVEV (reference sequence). Here the CDR3 DNA reads TGTGCCAGCAGTGGACAGGGCCCCTACGAGCAGTACTTC. This codes for CASSGQGPYEQYF.

The genes are TRBV18 and TRBJ1-3, with D tentatively TRBD1 (5 bases). This CDR3 is 16 amino acids long. Trimming took off 6 bases at V and 0 bases at J, with 15 bases between the two ends. Germline V gives CDR1 KGHSH, CDR2 LQKENI. This CDR3 reads CASSGQGHYSGNTIYF. The CDR3 nucleotides are TGTGCCAGCTCTGGGCAGGGCCATTACTCTGGAAACACCATATATTTT.

The chain has TRBV6-6 and TRBJ1-5, with no clear D. V lost 2 bases and J lost 5, with 16 bases in between. The germline gives CDR1 MNHNY, CDR2 SVGAGI (reference sequence). The CDR3 extends over 16 amino acids. The CDR3 loop reads CASSYLRRGMDQPQHF. The CDR3, as DNA: TGTGCCAGCAGTTACCTACGTCGGGGAATGGATCAGCCCCAGCATTTT.

V and J are TRBV30 and TRBJ2-3; 9 bases match TRBD2. This CDR3 is 15 amino acids long. V lost 5 bases and J lost 4; bases outside the gene matches: 10. Germline V gives CDR1 GTSNPN, CDR2 SVGIG (reference sequence). The CDR3 DNA is TGTGCCTGGGATAGGGCGGGAGGGGGGGCAGATACGCAGTATTTT. Translation: CAWDRAGGGADTQYF. The complete variable domain, with remaining parts taken from reference TRBV30 and TRBJ2-3, reads SQTIHQWPATLVQPVGSPLSLECTVEGTSNPNLYWYRQAAGRGLQLLFYSVGIGQISSEVPQNLSASRPQDRQFILSSKKLLLSDSGFYLCAWDRAGGGADTQYFGPGTRLTVL.

This chain connects TRBV7-3 to TRBJ1-3; no definite D call. V dropped 2 bases and J dropped 0 bases, with 11 bases sitting between them. Germline lookup yields CDR1 SGHTA and CDR2 FQGTGA. CDR3 size: 16 residues. The CDR3 reads CASSLGPPGSGNTIYF. CDR3 in DNA: TGTGCCAGCAGCTTAGGGCCCCCCGGCTCTGGAAACACCATATATTTT.

Comments on this clone: Other nucleotide sequences from this sample produce the same CDR3. This chain joins TRBV2 and TRBJ1-1; D possibly corresponds to TRBD1 (5 bases). V was clipped by 6 bases and J by 2 bases, with 10 bases between them. This CDR3 is built from 13 residues. The germline V gene has CDR1 SNHLY and CDR2 FYNNEI. The CDR3 region is CASSRDSNTEAFF. The CDR3 region has the DNA TGTGCCAGCAGCCGCGACAGTAACACTGAAGCTTTCTTT.

The genes are TRBV11-1 and TRBJ1-6; perhaps TRBD1 as D (5 bases). V was clipped by 1 base and J by 4 bases, with 8 bases between them. The germline gives CDR1 SGHAT, CDR2 FQDESV (reference sequence). This CDR3 region has 15 residues. This CDR3 is CASSLEGLYNSPLHF. In DNA, the CDR3 is TGTGCCAGCAGCTTAGAGGGGCTTTATAATTCACCCCTCCACTTT.

This clone was counted once. The chain has TRBV5-1 and TRBJ2-3, with 16 bases that match TRBD2. The germline V gene encodes CDR1 SGHRS and CDR2 YFSETQ. The CDR3 is made up of 18 amino acids. The J segment lost 3 bases and the V segment lost 4 bases, leaving 8 bases of the junction unmatched. CDR3 amino acids: CASSRLGTSGGATDTQYF. In DNA, the CDR3 is TGCGCCAGCAGCCGTCTCGGGACTAGCGGGGGGGCAACAGATACGCAGTATTTT.

The chain is built from TRBV19 and TRBJ2-7; 8 positions match TRBD1. CDR3 length equals 15 residues. V lost 5 bases and J lost 2; bases outside the gene matches: 8. Germline V gene lookup returns CDR1 LNHDA and CDR2 SQIVND (reference sequence). CDR3 amino acids: CASSPATGVPYEQYF. CDR3 bases: TGTGCCAGTAGTCCCGCGACAGGGGTCCCCTACGAGCAGTACTTC.